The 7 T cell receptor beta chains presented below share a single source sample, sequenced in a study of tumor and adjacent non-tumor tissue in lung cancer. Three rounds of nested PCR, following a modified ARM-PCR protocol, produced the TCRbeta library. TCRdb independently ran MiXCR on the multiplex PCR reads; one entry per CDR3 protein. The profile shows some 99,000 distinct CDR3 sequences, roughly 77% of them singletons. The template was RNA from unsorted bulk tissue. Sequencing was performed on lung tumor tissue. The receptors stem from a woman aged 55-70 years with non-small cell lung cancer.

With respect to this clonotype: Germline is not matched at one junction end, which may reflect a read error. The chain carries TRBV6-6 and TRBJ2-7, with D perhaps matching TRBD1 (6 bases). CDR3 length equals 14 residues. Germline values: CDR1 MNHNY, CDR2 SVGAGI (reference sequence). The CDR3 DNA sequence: TGTGCCAGCAGTACCGCAGAACAGGGCAACGAGCAGAACTTC. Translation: CASSTAEQGNEQNF.

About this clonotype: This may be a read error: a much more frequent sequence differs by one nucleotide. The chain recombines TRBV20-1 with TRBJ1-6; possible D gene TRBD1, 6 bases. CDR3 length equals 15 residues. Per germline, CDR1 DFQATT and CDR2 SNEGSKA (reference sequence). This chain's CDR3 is CSARGTPRGNPPLHF. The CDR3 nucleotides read TGCAGTGCTAGAGGGACACCCAGGGGTAATCCACCCCTCCACTTT.

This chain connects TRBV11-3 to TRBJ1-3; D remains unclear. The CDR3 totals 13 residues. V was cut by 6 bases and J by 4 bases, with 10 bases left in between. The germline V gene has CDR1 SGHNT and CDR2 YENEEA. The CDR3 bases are TGTGCCAGCAGGTCTGTCATCGGAAACACCATATATTTT. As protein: CASRSVIGNTIYF. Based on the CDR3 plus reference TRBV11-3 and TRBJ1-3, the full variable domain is EAGVVQSPRYKIIEKKQPVAFWCNPISGHNTLYWYLQNLGQGPELLIRYENEEAVDDSQLPKDRFSAERLKGVDSTLKIQPAELGDSAVYLCASRSVIGNTIYFGEGSWLTVV.

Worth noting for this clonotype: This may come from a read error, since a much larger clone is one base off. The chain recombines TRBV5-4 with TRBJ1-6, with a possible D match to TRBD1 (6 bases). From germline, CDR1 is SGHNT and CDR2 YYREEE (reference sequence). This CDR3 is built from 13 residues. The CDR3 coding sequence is TGTGCCAGCAGTCAACAGGGCGGATCACCCCTCCTCTTT. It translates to CASSQQGGSPLLF.

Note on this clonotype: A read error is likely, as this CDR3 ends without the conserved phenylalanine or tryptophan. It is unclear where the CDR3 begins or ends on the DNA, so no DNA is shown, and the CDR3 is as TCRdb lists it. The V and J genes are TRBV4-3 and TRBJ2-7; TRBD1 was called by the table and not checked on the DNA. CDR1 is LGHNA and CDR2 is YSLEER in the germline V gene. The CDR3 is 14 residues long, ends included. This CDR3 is CASSQFVMGPEQHS.

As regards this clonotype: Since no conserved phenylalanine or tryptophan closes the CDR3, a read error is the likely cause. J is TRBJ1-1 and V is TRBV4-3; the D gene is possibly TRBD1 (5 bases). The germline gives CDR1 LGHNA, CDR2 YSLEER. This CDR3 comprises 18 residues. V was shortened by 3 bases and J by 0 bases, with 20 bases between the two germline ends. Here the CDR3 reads CASSHDLGLHLMNTEAFS. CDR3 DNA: TGCGCCAGCAGCCATGATCTGGGACTGCACTTGATGAACACTGAAGCTTTCTCT.

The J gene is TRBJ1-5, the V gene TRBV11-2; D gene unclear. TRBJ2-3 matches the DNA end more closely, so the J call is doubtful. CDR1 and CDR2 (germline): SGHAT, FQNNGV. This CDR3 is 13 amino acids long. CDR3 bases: TGTGCCAGCAGCTTACTGGGTAATCAGCCCCAGTATTTT. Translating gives CASSLLGNQPQYF.